The next 13 T cell receptor beta chains were all read from a single sample in a study of human T cells and chemical hapten exposure. Time point denoted: patch test 1, 2 weeks after DPC sensitization. Documented treatment: therapeutic diphenylcyclopropenone sensitization with weekly scalp DPC. TCRdb recomputed calls from the RACE reads with MiXCR, one row per CDR3 protein. This table holds fewer than 400,000 distinct CDR3 sequences, around 6.9% found once. Sequences were derived from whole blood, sampled in connection with sensitization to the hapten diphenylcyclopropenone (DPC). These receptors all stem from a young woman with alopecia areata. Some clones in this sample may be carry-over from other donors' samples.

This chain uses TRBV27 with TRBJ2-1; D ambiguous. Germline CDR1 MNHEY, CDR2 SMNVEV (reference sequence). The V end was cut by 0 bases, the J end by 2 bases, with 8 bases between. This CDR3 has 15 amino acids. CDR3 in DNA: TGTGCCAGCAGTTTATCGACATCGACCTACAATGAGCAGTTCTTC. It translates to CASSLSTSTYNEQFF.

This clonotype has at least ten counts. This sequence joins TRBV7-2 and TRBJ1-2; 9 bases match TRBD1. The germline V gene has CDR1 SGHTA and CDR2 FQGNSA. Unmatched junction bases numbered 9, after V lost 0 bases and J lost 1 base. This CDR3 region has 18 residues. As DNA, the CDR3 is TGTGCCAGCAGCTTAGCCCTAGGGACAGGGACAGTTAACTATGGCTACACCTTC. It specifies CASSLALGTGTVNYGYTF.

This clonotype was recorded many times. The chain employs TRBV29-1 and TRBJ2-7; TRBD1 matches at 7 bases. The germline V gene encodes CDR1 SQVTM and CDR2 ANQGSEA. V lost 4 bases, J lost 7 bases, and 10 bases stayed unmatched. The CDR3 has 13 amino acids. The CDR3 reads CSVAQGVQGEQYF. DNA of the CDR3: TGCAGCGTTGCGCAGGGGGTTCAAGGGGAGCAGTACTTC.

In this sample, this clonotype turned up many times. The V call is TRBV6-5, the J call TRBJ1-1; TRBD1 matches 8 bases. CDR1 and CDR2 from the germline V gene are MNHEY and SVGAGI. The CDR3 has 12 residues. The trim removed 8 bases at V and 11 bases at J, leaving 10 bases unmatched. The CDR3 DNA reads TGTGCCAGCCGACAGGGGAAAGGCACGGCTTTCTTT. It translates to CASRQGKGTAFF.

This clonotype was observed a handful of times. The rearrangement links TRBV6-5 to TRBJ2-3; 8 nucleotides line up with TRBD2. V dropped 7 bases and J dropped 8; count of bases not matched to a gene: 11. Germline assignment: CDR1 MNHEY and CDR2 SVGAGI. The length of the CDR3 is 14 residues. CDR3 region: CASKERGTRGTQYF. In nucleotides, the CDR3 is TGTGCCAGCAAGGAGCGGGGGACGCGTGGTACGCAGTATTTT.

The chain carries TRBV7-8 and TRBJ1-2, with D hard to call. There are 13 residues in the CDR3. Trimming removed 6 bases at V and 3 bases at J, with 11 bases between. Looked up from germline, CDR1 is SGHVS and CDR2 is FQNEAQ. CDR3 sequence: CASRSRLDYGYTF. Here the CDR3 DNA reads TGTGCCAGCAGGAGCAGGTTGGACTATGGCTACACCTTC.

The rearrangement joins TRBV6-2 or TRBV6-3 to TRBJ1-2, with D uncertain. The CDR3 length is 13 residues. V was trimmed by 2 bases and J by 5 bases, leaving 9 bases between them. Germline CDR1 MNHEY, CDR2 SVGEGT. CDR3 loop: CASSYGQVYGYTF. The CDR3 DNA is TGTGCCAGCAGTTACGGCCAGGTATATGGCTACACCTTC.

This sequence joins TRBV6-5 and TRBJ1-2; possibly TRBD1 for D (5 bases). V was trimmed by 3 bases and J by 3 bases, leaving 8 bases between them. The germline V gene encodes CDR1 MNHEY and CDR2 SVGAGI. The CDR3 has 13 residues. The CDR3 nucleotides are TGTGCCAGCAGTTATGGCAGGGACTATGGCTACACCTTC. Protein sequence: CASSYGRDYGYTF.

This clonotype has more than one count but fewer than ten. The chain recombines TRBV4-3 with TRBJ2-1; possible D gene TRBD1, 5 bases. Trimming removed 0 bases at V and 0 bases at J, with 12 bases between. The CDR3 has 17 amino acids. CDR1 and CDR2 from the germline V gene are LGHNA and YSLEER. The CDR3 loop reads CASSQEGVASSYNEQFF. In DNA, the CDR3 is TGCGCCAGCAGCCAAGAAGGGGTGGCGAGCTCCTACAATGAGCAGTTCTTC.

The rearrangement joins TRBV20-1 to TRBJ2-3; 10 bases agree with TRBD2. This CDR3 has 14 amino acids. CDR1 and CDR2 (germline): DFQATT, SNEGSKA (reference sequence). Losses at the gene ends were 5 bases for V and 2 bases for J; bases not matched to a gene: 4. The CDR3 sequence is CSAWTSGSTDTQYF. The CDR3 DNA sequence: TGCAGTGCTTGGACTAGCGGTTCCACAGATACGCAGTATTTT.

V gene TRBV29-1 combines with J gene TRBJ1-2, with a tentative D call TRBD1 (5 bases). The ends were cut back, 3 bases at V and 6 bases at J, with 14 bases in the middle. The CDR3 is 13 residues long. Germline V gene lookup returns CDR1 SQVTM and CDR2 ANQGSEA. DNA for the CDR3: TGCAGCGTTGACTTGGGGGACGTAGATGGCTACACCTTC. Translated: CSVDLGDVDGYTF.

The chain uses TRBV18 and TRBJ1-6; D is uncertain. This CDR3 has 16 residues. V was shortened by 5 bases and J by 8 bases, with 19 bases between the two germline ends. The germline CDR1 and CDR2 sequences are KGHSH and LQKENI. CDR3 region: CASSTTRNIVDSPLHF. The CDR3 DNA reads TGTGCCAGCTCAACGACACGGAATATAGTGGATTCACCCCTCCACTTT. The entire variable domain, with the rest obtained from reference TRBV18 and TRBJ1-6, is as follows: NAGVMQNPRHLVRRRGQEARLRCSPMKGHSHVYWYRQLPEEGLKFMVYLQKENIIDESGMPKERFSAEFPKEGPSILRIQQVVRGDSAAYFCASSTTRNIVDSPLHFGNGTRLTVT.

The genes are TRBV6-5 and TRBJ1-5; D remains unclear. There are 15 residues in the CDR3. Germline V gene sequence: CDR1 MNHEY, CDR2 SVGAGI. Trimming removed 6 bases at V and 5 bases at J, with 17 bases between. The CDR3 DNA is TGTGCCAGCAGACCGACCGTCACATCGCATCAGCCCCAGCATTTT. This translates into CASRPTVTSHQPQHF.